These 30 T cell receptor beta chains were all obtained from the same sample, sequenced in a study of neurological immune-mediated disorders. TCRdb processed the 5' RACE reads anew with MiXCR; each CDR3 protein has one entry. Here the sample spans almost 30,000 distinct CDR3 sequences, 12% being singletons. The sample comprised PBMCs. The receptors come from a woman in her sixties or seventies in good health.

There are many counts of this clonotype. The CDR3: CASSRRRDSFQETQYF. In DNA form, the CDR3 reads TGTGCCAGCAGCCGCCGAAGGGACAGCTTCCAAGAGACCCAGTACTTC. The V gene is TRBV14, the J gene TRBJ2-5; TRBD1 matches 7 bases. The length of the CDR3 is 16 residues. Per the germline V gene, CDR1 is SGHDN and CDR2 is FVKESK. The junction had 9 bases not matched to a gene; V was cut back by 4 bases and J by 1 base.

This clonotype was recorded at least ten times. The rearrangement uses TRBV18 and TRBJ2-5; D ambiguous. CDR1 and CDR2 from the germline V gene are KGHSH and LQKENI. V was cut by 6 bases and J by 0 bases, with 11 bases left in between. CDR3 length equals 14 residues. In DNA form, the CDR3 reads TGTGCCAGCTCGTCCCAGTCCCACCAAGAGACCCAGTACTTC. Translation: CASSSQSHQETQYF.

This clonotype was seen at least ten times. The chain carries TRBV5-1 and TRBJ2-3; TRBD2 matches 13 bases. The V gene end was trimmed by 4 bases and the J gene end by 3 bases; junction bases not matched to a gene: 8. Germline V gene lookup returns CDR1 SGHRS and CDR2 YFSETQ. This CDR3 has 17 residues. CDR3 nucleotides: TGCGCCAGCAGCCTACCGACGACTAGCGGGGGGACAGATACGCAGTATTTT. This gives the protein CASSLPTTSGGTDTQYF.

Details on this clonotype: Likely a read error: the CDR3 ends without its conserved phenylalanine or tryptophan. The rearrangement uses TRBV12-3 or TRBV12-4 and TRBJ1-4; no firm D call. The CDR3 loop spans 15 amino acids. CDR3 loop: CSSSGEDATNEKLFC. In DNA form, the CDR3 reads TGTTCCAGCAGTGGGGAGGATGCAACTAATGAAAAACTGTTTTGT.

This clonotype was found many times. Here the CDR3 reads CASSWTGPYEQYF. DNA for the CDR3: TGTGCCAGCAGTTGGACAGGGCCCTACGAGCAGTACTTC. The chain couples TRBV12-3 or TRBV12-4 to TRBJ2-7; TRBD1 agrees at 8 bases. V gave up 4 bases and J gave up 2 bases; unmatched junction bases: 1. This CDR3 is built from 13 residues.

This clonotype came up many times. This chain links TRBV27 with TRBJ1-6; D is uncertain. Germline V gene sequence: CDR1 MNHEY, CDR2 SMNVEV (reference sequence). Deletions cut 5 bases from V and 0 bases from J, with 11 bases between. CDR3 length equals 16 residues. The CDR3 sequence: CASSTYKGSYNSPLHF. CDR3 nucleotide sequence: TGTGCCAGCAGTACCTACAAGGGCTCCTATAATTCACCCCTCCACTTT.

The table lists this clonotype with many counts. The chain recombines TRBV5-1 with TRBJ2-1; the D gene is possibly TRBD2 (6 bases). This CDR3 is 16 amino acids long. Germline CDR1 is SGHRS and CDR2 is YFSETQ. V gave up 0 bases and J gave up 0 bases, with 10 bases separating them. The CDR3 spells CASSLVAGTSYNEQFF. CDR3 sequence (DNA): TGCGCCAGCAGCTTGGTCGCGGGGACCTCCTACAATGAGCAGTTCTTC.

This clonotype occurred many times. The rearrangement links TRBV5-1 to TRBJ2-5; D unresolved. The CDR3 has 13 residues. In germline, CDR1 is SGHRS, CDR2 YFSETQ. The ends were cut back, 4 bases at V and 0 bases at J, with 7 bases in the middle. DNA for the CDR3: TGCGCCAGCAGCCCAGAGTACCAAGAGACCCAGTACTTC. The encoded protein is CASSPEYQETQYF.

In its sample, this clonotype was seen many times. The chain has TRBV3-1 and TRBJ1-2, with a weak D call TRBD1 (6 bases). The germline CDR1 and CDR2 sequences are LGHDT and YNNKEL (reference sequence). Trimming stripped 0 bases from V and 8 bases from J, with 25 bases between. The CDR3 is made up of 18 amino acids. This chain's CDR3 is CASSQDRFGGARIKGYTF. The CDR3 coding sequence is TGTGCCAGCAGCCAAGATAGGTTCGGGGGCGCCAGGATAAAGGGCTACACCTTC.

The table lists this clonotype with many counts. The J gene is TRBJ1-1, the V gene TRBV20-1; weak D call: TRBD1 (5 bases). V gave up 5 bases and J gave up 5 bases, with 15 bases separating them. This CDR3 is 13 amino acids long. Germline values: CDR1 DFQATT, CDR2 SNEGSKA (reference sequence). CDR3 amino acids: CSARQPGGTEAFF. In DNA, the CDR3 is TGCAGTGCTCGTCAGCCCGGGGGTACTGAAGCTTTCTTT.

This clonotype was seen at least ten times. This rearrangement joins TRBV18 to TRBJ2-3; D is ambiguous. CDR1 and CDR2 from the germline V gene are KGHSH and LQKENI. This CDR3 comprises 14 residues. The ends were cut back, 6 bases at V and 5 bases at J, with 15 bases in the middle. The CDR3 nucleotides are TGTGCCAGCTCCTACGGCGGTGACCGAGATACGCAGTATTTT. It specifies CASSYGGDRDTQYF.

This clonotype occurred many times. The CDR3 nucleotides read TGCGCCAGCAGCCCCGGGCCCCCCTACAATGAGCAGTTCTTC. This sequence encodes CASSPGPPYNEQFF. This rearrangement joins TRBV5-1 to TRBJ2-1; D uncertain. The V and J ends lost 4 bases and 2 bases respectively, with 10 bases between them. The CDR3 runs to 14 residues. Germline assignment: CDR1 SGHRS and CDR2 YFSETQ.

This clonotype was observed many times. This chain links TRBV7-8 with TRBJ2-2; D unclear. The V end was cut by 3 bases, the J end by 0 bases, with 11 bases between. The CDR3 has 16 residues. Germline V lookup: CDR1 SGHVS, CDR2 FQNEAQ. In DNA, the CDR3 is TGTGCCAGCAGCTTTACGTACCAGTCGAACACCGGGGAGCTGTTTTTT. Its protein product is CASSFTYQSNTGELFF.

This clonotype was seen repeatedly, ten times or more. This rearrangement joins TRBV24-1 to TRBJ2-5, with 9 bases identical to TRBD2. With 3 bases clipped from V and 2 bases from J, the junction kept 3 bases outside the gene matches. Germline values: CDR1 KGHDR, CDR2 SFDVKD. The CDR3 length is 15 residues. The chain's CDR3 is CATSDTSGPQETQYF. CDR3 nucleotide sequence: TGTGCCACCAGTGATACTAGCGGGCCGCAAGAGACCCAGTACTTC.

The CDR3 protein is CTTNRGRSGDTQYF. CDR3 coding DNA: TGCACCACCAACAGGGGCAGATCGGGCGATACGCAGTATTTT. This chain links TRBV5-1 with TRBJ2-3, with TRBD1 matching over 7 bases. Germline values: CDR1 SGHRS, CDR2 YFSETQ. The CDR3 runs 14 residues.

Many counts were recorded for this clonotype. V usage is TRBV6-2 or TRBV6-3 and J usage is TRBJ1-2; D remains ambiguous. V was shortened by 0 bases and J by 8 bases, with 7 bases between the two germline ends. The CDR3 contains 12 residues. Germline V gene lookup returns CDR1 MNHEY and CDR2 SVGEGT. CDR3 protein: CASSYSTAGYTF. CDR3 nucleotides: TGTGCCAGCAGTTACTCTACAGCGGGCTACACCTTC.

The table lists this clonotype with many counts. The chain carries TRBV28 and TRBJ2-2; TRBD1 matches 7 bases. Losses at the gene ends were 7 bases for V and 2 bases for J; bases not matched to a gene: 7. Germline lookup yields CDR1 MDHEN and CDR2 SYDVKM. The CDR3 totals 15 residues. The CDR3 DNA is TGTGCCAGCAATCCGGGACAGATAAACACCGGGGAGCTGTTTTTT. Its protein product is CASNPGQINTGELFF.

Many counts were recorded for this clonotype. The rearrangement links TRBV4-2 to TRBJ2-5; perhaps TRBD2 as D (6 bases). V lost 4 bases and J 2 bases, leaving 17 bases between the germline ends. Germline V CDR1 and CDR2: LGHNA, YNFKEQ. The CDR3 contains 16 residues. The CDR3 nucleotides are TGTGCCAGCAGCCGCCGGCCCGCGGGGCCACAAGAGACCCAGTACTTC. Amino acids: CASSRRPAGPQETQYF.

The sample holds many counts of this clonotype. The J gene is TRBJ2-7, the V gene TRBV29-1, with 9 positions matching TRBD1. Germline-derived CDR1 and CDR2 are SQVTM and ANQGSEA. Germline trimming cut 6 bases from V and 4 bases from J; bases unmatched to any gene: 10. The CDR3 contains 14 residues. In DNA form, the CDR3 reads TGCAGCGTCAACACCGGGACAGGGATTTACGAGCAGTACTTC. Protein sequence: CSVNTGTGIYEQYF.

At least ten counts were recorded for this clonotype. The chain links TRBV20-1 to TRBJ2-7, with 7 positions matching TRBD1. This CDR3 region has 14 residues. J was trimmed by 6 bases and V by 1 base; bases with no gene match: 9. In germline, CDR1 is DFQATT, CDR2 SNEGSKA (reference sequence). CDR3 coding DNA: TGCAGTGCTAGAGTTACAGGGGTAATGTCCGAGCAGTACTTC. Its translation: CSARVTGVMSEQYF.

This clonotype appeared many times. The chain uses TRBV4-2 and TRBJ2-7; no clear D gene. Germline CDR1 reads LGHNA; CDR2 reads YNFKEQ. Trimming left V 1 base short and J 2 bases short, with 9 bases between. There are 14 residues in the CDR3. The CDR3 region has the DNA TGTGCCAGCAGCCAAGTTCCAGGCACCTACGAGCAGTACTTC. Its translation is CASSQVPGTYEQYF.

This clonotype appeared many times. The chain has TRBV7-2 and TRBJ2-5; D not resolved. Germline CDR1 SGHTA, CDR2 FQGNSA. This CDR3 comprises 12 residues. V was cut by 3 bases and J by 5 bases, with 7 bases left in between. The CDR3 coding sequence is TGTGCCAGCAGCTTTGGGGTGGAGACCCAGTACTTC. Translating it yields CASSFGVETQYF.

Many counts were recorded for this clonotype. This chain links TRBV5-1 with TRBJ1-2, with 8 positions matching TRBD1. Germline CDR1 reads SGHRS; CDR2 reads YFSETQ. The CDR3 totals 14 residues. J lost 4 bases, V lost 4 bases, and 6 bases had no gene match. The DNA for the CDR3 is TGCGCCAGCAGCGTTGGACAGGGTAGCTATGGCTACACCTTC. This sequence encodes CASSVGQGSYGYTF.

Ten or more counts support this clonotype. The V call is TRBV7-2, the J call TRBJ2-7; 7 nucleotides line up with TRBD2. V lost 1 base, J lost 2 bases, and 5 bases stayed unmatched. CDR3 length: 15 amino acids. The germline V gene encodes CDR1 SGHTA and CDR2 FQGNSA. Written as DNA, the CDR3 is TGTGCCAGCAGCTTAGAAGGGACTAACCCCTACGAGCAGTACTTC. Its translation is CASSLEGTNPYEQYF.

This clonotype was seen at least ten times. The V and J genes are TRBV6-5 and TRBJ1-1; maybe TRBD1 (6 bases). Germline V lookup: CDR1 MNHEY, CDR2 SVGAGI. V lost 0 bases, J lost 5 bases, and 13 bases lay in between. The CDR3 sequence is 15 residues long. The CDR3 here is CASSYSEGRGTEAFF. The CDR3 DNA reads TGTGCCAGCAGTTACTCTGAGGGGAGGGGGACTGAAGCTTTCTTT.

This clonotype appeared many times. V is TRBV10-3 and J is TRBJ1-5; 7 nucleotides match TRBD1. The CDR3 sequence is 15 residues long. With 0 bases clipped from V and 3 bases from J, the junction kept 2 bases outside the gene matches. Germline V gene sequence: CDR1 ENHRY, CDR2 SYGVKD. CDR3 in amino acids: CAISESTGNNQPQHF. CDR3 DNA sequence: TGTGCCATCAGTGAGTCGACAGGGAACAATCAGCCCCAGCATTTT.

This clonotype was found many times. As DNA, the CDR3 is TGCGCCAGCAGCTTGGGGACAGATAATTTCTATGGCTACACCTTC. It codes for CASSLGTDNFYGYTF. This chain links TRBV5-1 with TRBJ1-2, with D maybe TRBD1 (6 bases). The CDR3 covers 15 residues. Trimming left V 0 bases short and J 4 bases short, with 13 bases between. Germline CDR1 is SGHRS and CDR2 is YFSETQ.

This clonotype showed up many times. CDR3 amino acids: CASSPSDQGHTEAFF. CDR3 sequence (DNA): TGTGCCAGCAGCCCGAGCGATCAGGGTCACACTGAAGCTTTCTTT. The J gene is TRBJ1-1, the V gene TRBV3-1, with D perhaps TRBD1 (5 bases). Trimming shortened V by 4 bases and J by 3 bases, and 15 bases separated the two germline ends. The CDR3 has 15 amino acids. Germline lookup yields CDR1 LGHDT and CDR2 YNNKEL (reference sequence).

The V call is TRBV6-5, the J call TRBJ1-2; D not certain. With 4 bases removed from V and 0 bases from J, the gap between germline ends came to 9 bases. From germline, CDR1 is MNHEY and CDR2 SVGAGI. The CDR3 consists of 14 residues. The CDR3 loop reads CASSSWAPNYGYTF. Here the CDR3 DNA reads TGTGCCAGCAGTTCATGGGCCCCTAACTATGGCTACACCTTC.

In this sample, this clonotype turned up many times. The chain employs TRBV5-1 and TRBJ2-1; TRBD1 aligns across 9 bases. Germline CDR1 and CDR2: SGHRS and YFSETQ. Trimming at V came to 3 bases and at J to 1 base, leaving 2 bases not matched to a gene. The CDR3 runs 15 residues. In DNA, the CDR3 is TGCGCCAGCAGCTCGGACAGGGGATCCTACAATGAGCAGTTCTTC. This gives the protein CASSSDRGSYNEQFF.